This T cell receptor beta chain appears in the sequencing data of a study of blood T cells in healthy people across ages. Regarding the study as a whole: Roughly linear declines in TCR beta diversity per million T cells occurred with age. It was the long-lived donors that had more naive CD4+ cells and higher diversity than aged donors.

Ranging in age from roughly 6 to 90, the donors were healthy Caucasian individuals from Russia. PBMCs were isolated at a quantity of at least 7 million per sample. This clonotype was detected once. Antigen specificity is unknown. Combining a sample-barcoded 5' primer with a J-beta primer mix, a second PCR ran for roughly 7 to 12 cycles. TCRdb independently ran MiXCR on the 5' RACE reads; one entry per CDR3 protein. The table has hundreds of thousands of distinct CDR3 sequences, around 45% seen once. Trimming removed 3 bases from V and 8 bases from J, with 19 bases in between. This CDR3 region has 15 residues.

This sequence originates from an elderly man in good health. Sequencing input: blood. This chain links TRBV12-3 or TRBV12-4 with TRBJ1-2; a possible D gene is TRBD1 (6 bases). The DNA for the CDR3 is TGTGCCAGCAGTTTGAGTGGAGGGGGGCTTGGCGGCTACACCTTC. It codes for CASSLSGGGLGGYTF.